Listed below are T cell receptor beta chains from one sample, sequenced in a study of blood T cell repertoires in COVID-19. Produced via immunoSEQ multiplex PCR; TCRdb's table is partial and in-frame only. This repertoire shows around 95,000 clones, 90% found once; its top ten account for 5% to 5.5%. Sequences were obtained from peripheral blood. The receptors here all came from a man between 45 and 60 years old with acute or convalescent COVID-19. Both conserved end residues are part of each CDR3. Each record gives: J gene, V gene, D gene, clone size, CDR3 length, CDR3 DNA, CDR3 protein. D genes are given only for firm matches. The size entry is marked missing in some rows and otherwise reads once, few, many or a size class.

>TRBJ2-6|TRBV5-5|TRBD1|few|18
TGTGCCAGCAGCTCTTACGGACAGGGGGCATTTGGGGCCAACGTCCTGACTTTC
CASSSYGQGAFGANVLTF
>TRBJ2-2|TRBV7-6|-|-|14
TGTGCCAGCAGCTTAGAGGTTGGGACTTCGGAGCTGTTTTTT
CASSLEVGTSELFF
>TRBJ2-2|TRBV6-2/TRBV6-3|-|-|16
TGTGCCAGCATCCCCCCCGGTGGGAGATTCACCGGGGAGCTGTTTTTT
CASIPPGGRFTGELFF
>TRBJ2-1|TRBV14|-|-|13
TGTGCCAGCAGCCCCCAAAACGAGCGGCAGCAGTTCTTC
CASSPQNERQQFF
>TRBJ1-5|TRBV19|-|-|14
TGTGCCAGTAGTCCTACGGGGGGCGGTCAGCCCCAGCATTTT
CASSPTGGGQPQHF
>TRBJ2-2|TRBV30|TRBD2|-|14
TGTGCCTGGAGTGTAGCTAGCGGCACCGGGGAGCTGTTTTTT
CAWSVASGTGELFF
>TRBJ1-2|TRBV6-6|-|-|14
TGTGCCAGCGGCACGGGGGGCCTGGACTATGGCTACACCTTC
CASGTGGLDYGYTF
>TRBJ2-5|TRBV18|-|-|13
TGTGCCAGCTCACGACAGGAAAAGGAGACCCAGTACTTC
CASSRQEKETQYF
>TRBJ1-2|TRBV7-9|-|-|17
TGTGCCAGCAGCTTAAATTCCTGGGCGGGGTTTGACTATGGCTACACCTTC
CASSLNSWAGFDYGYTF
>TRBJ2-7|TRBV6-2/TRBV6-3|-|-|11
TGTGCCAGCAGTCCCAACTACGAGCAGTACTTC
CASSPNYEQYF
>TRBJ1-3|TRBV9|TRBD1|-|14
TGTGCCAGCAGCCCTGGACAGGATGGAAACACCATATATTTT
CASSPGQDGNTIYF
>TRBJ2-1|TRBV9|TRBD2|-|16
TGTGCCAGCAGCGTCGATAGCGGGAGGTCGTACAATGAGCAGTTCTTC
CASSVDSGRSYNEQFF
>TRBJ2-1|TRBV30|-|-|11
TGTGCCTGGAGTTTATACAATGAGCAGTTCTTC
CAWSLYNEQFF
>TRBJ2-2|TRBV6-5|TRBD2|-|15
TGTGCCAGCAGTAATAGCGGGAGCCGTGACGGGGAGCTGTTTTTT
CASSNSGSRDGELFF
>TRBJ2-5|TRBV14|-|-|11
TGTGCCAGCAGCCAGGCGGCGGCCCAGTACTTC
CASSQAAAQYF
>TRBJ2-5|TRBV19|-|-|14
TGTGCCAGTAGTCAGGCGGGTGTCCAAGAGACCCAGTACTTC
CASSQAGVQETQYF
>TRBJ1-5|TRBV15|-|-|16
TGTGCCACCAGCAGAGATCGGGGATATAGCAATCAGCCCCAGCATTTT
CATSRDRGYSNQPQHF
>TRBJ2-7|TRBV7-8|-|-|13
TGTGCCAGCAGCCGGAGGACAGTCTACGAGCAGTACTTC
CASSRRTVYEQYF
>TRBJ1-1|TRBV30|-|-|13
TGTGCCTGGAGTAAGCAGGGAAGCACTGAAGCTTTCTTT
CAWSKQGSTEAFF
>TRBJ2-7|TRBV27|TRBD2|-|16
TGTGCCAGCAGTTACTCCTCTGGGGGAGGGGCGGGGGAGCAGTACTTC
CASSYSSGGGAGEQYF
>TRBJ2-5|TRBV30|TRBD2|-|15
TGTGCCTGGAGGGAAGGGACTAGCGGACAAGAGACCCAGTACTTC
CAWREGTSGQETQYF
>TRBJ1-2|TRBV10-3|TRBD1|-|16
TGTGCCATCAGTGAGACAGACAGGGGGCCCTTCTATGGCTACACCTTC
CAISETDRGPFYGYTF